The entry below describes one TCR beta chain. The target antigen is unknown. These data originate in a study of beta chain features in type 1 diabetes. Across the study: Examination spanned around 100,000,000 sorted cells from all samples. Overall study results and limits: Within patients, naive, central memory and Treg TCRB repertoires seemed more similar than within healthy donors.

Every donor provided one heparinised blood draw, which averaged roughly 120 mL. Every bit of the isolated RNA underwent reverse transcription, so sequencing read expressed TCRB transcripts. Profiling relied on immunoSEQ multiplex PCR, and the TCRdb table lists in-frame clones only, not all of them. The table records hundreds of thousands of clones, roughly 12% of them present only once. The sequenced sample was naive CD4+ T cells from blood. This clonotype originated in a man aged 18 to 35 in good health.

In DNA form, the CDR3 reads TGTGCCAGTGGACAGGCCGGCTCTGGAAACACCATATATTTT. It translates to CASGQAGSGNTIYF. The gene calls are TRBV10-3 and TRBJ1-3; 7 bases line up with TRBD1. Trimming cost V 10 bases and J 0 bases; bases outside gene matches: 6. Germline-derived CDR1 and CDR2 are ENHRY and SYGVKD. The CDR3 is 14 residues long.